These T cell receptor beta chains were read from a single sample in a study of early T cells in non-severe SARS-CoV-2 infection. In TCRdb, the 5' RACE reads were re-called with MiXCR into one record per CDR3 protein. The sample shows about 80,000 distinct CDR3 sequences, 9.5% to 13% of them seen only once. Sample: whole blood. These receptors were obtained from an adult who was a healthcare worker with PCR-confirmed SARS-CoV-2 infection or an uninfected control (not recorded which). CDR3s include the opening cysteine and the closing phenylalanine or tryptophan. The D gene is left open where the match is weak. The size of a clone is reported for some rows only, either as once, few or many, or as a class for expanded clones.

TRBJ2-7,TRBV5-4,many,-,CASSGGLGGSYEQYF,TGTGCCAGCAGCGGGGGACTTGGAGGGTCCTACGAGCAGTACTTC
TRBJ2-5,TRBV25-1,few,-,CASSHPLQPGETQYF,TGTGCCAGCAGCCATCCACTGCAACCCGGGGAGACCCAGTACTTC
TRBJ1-1,TRBV30,many,-,CAWSKGSGDTEAFF,TGTGCCTGGAGTAAGGGGTCGGGGGACACTGAAGCTTTCTTT
TRBJ2-1,TRBV30,many,-,CAWGYVGLYNEQFF,TGTGCCTGGGGTTACGTGGGACTTTACAATGAGCAGTTCTTC
TRBJ1-1,TRBV9,many,TRBD1,CASSVGTGNTEAFF,TGTGCCAGCAGCGTAGGGACAGGGAACACTGAAGCTTTCTTT
TRBJ2-7,TRBV18,-,TRBD2,CATSGLAGTDYEQYF,TGTGCCACTAGCGGACTAGCAGGGACTGACTACGAGCAGTACTTC
TRBJ2-3,TRBV5-1,-,TRBD2,CASSLAGNTDTQYF,TGCGCCAGCAGCTTAGCGGGAAACACAGATACGCAGTATTTT
TRBJ2-1,TRBV7-3,few,-,CASSLTFGLALNEQFF,TGTGCCAGCAGCTTAACATTTGGTCTAGCGTTAAATGAGCAGTTCTTC
TRBJ2-1,TRBV4-2,few,TRBD2,CASSQETSGIGEQFF,TGTGCCAGCAGCCAAGAAACTAGCGGGATCGGGGAGCAGTTCTTC
TRBJ1-1,TRBV7-2,few,-,CASSLVEGSIEAFF,TGTGCCAGCAGCTTAGTTGAGGGGTCCATTGAAGCTTTCTTT
TRBJ2-2,TRBV7-8,-,TRBD2,CASSARDYAGELFF,TGTGCCAGCAGCGCCCGGGACTACGCCGGGGAGCTGTTTTTT
TRBJ2-1,TRBV29-1,-,-,CSVVGRASSYNEQFF,TGCAGCGTTGTCGGGCGGGCTAGCTCCTACAATGAGCAGTTCTTC
TRBJ2-2,TRBV19,-,TRBD2,CASSPLAKNTGELFF,TGTGCCAGTAGTCCACTAGCGAAGAACACCGGGGAGCTGTTTTTT
TRBJ1-6,TRBV11-2,few,-,CASSLTLGLRSYNSPLHF,TGTGCCAGCAGCCTAACCCTGGGTCTCAGGTCCTATAATTCACCCCTCCACTTT
TRBJ2-4,TRBV7-9,-,-,CASSLAKNIQYF,TGTGCCAGCAGCTTAGCCAAAAACATTCAGTACTTC
TRBJ2-4,TRBV3-1,many,TRBD2,CASSQEGSPLSGRARLAYIQYF,TGTGCCAGCAGCCAAGAGGGGTCCCCCTTGAGCGGGAGGGCCCGTTTAGCGTACATTCAGTACTTC
TRBJ2-3,TRBV9,-,-,CASTGDWSTDTQYF,TGTGCCAGCACCGGGGACTGGAGCACAGATACGCAGTATTTT
TRBJ2-3,TRBV3-1,-,TRBD1,CASGGRGQNTQYF,TGTGCCAGCGGTGGCAGGGGGCAAAATACGCAGTATTTT
TRBJ2-7,TRBV28,-,-,CASSSPGRSYEQYF,TGTGCCAGCAGCTCCCCCGGCCGCTCCTACGAGCAGTACTTC
TRBJ2-2,TRBV18,few,-,CASSPVQVLETGELFF,TGTGCCAGCTCACCAGTACAGGTGTTGGAGACCGGGGAGCTGTTTTTT
TRBJ2-1,TRBV7-2,few,TRBD2,CASSSGLASSYNEQFF,TGTGCCAGCAGCTCCGGACTAGCGAGCTCCTACAATGAGCAGTTCTTC
TRBJ1-1,TRBV9,many,-,CASSVGGSTEAFF,TGTGCCAGCAGCGTAGGAGGGAGCACTGAAGCTTTCTTT
TRBJ1-1,TRBV20-1,few,-,CSAPDSRGTEAFF,TGCAGTGCACCCGACAGCCGAGGCACTGAAGCTTTCTTT
TRBJ2-1,TRBV12-3/TRBV12-4,few,TRBD2,CASSFMTSGTNEQFF,TGTGCCAGCAGTTTCATGACTAGCGGAACCAATGAGCAGTTCTTC
TRBJ1-5,TRBV30,many,-,CAWSVGADNQPQHF,TGTGCCTGGAGTGTAGGGGCAGACAATCAGCCCCAGCATTTT
TRBJ2-3,TRBV20-1,-,-,CSAMGTPSGPDTQYF,TGCAGTGCTATGGGGACACCCTCGGGCCCAGATACGCAGTATTTT
TRBJ2-7,TRBV7-8,many,TRBD1,CASSLFAGQGNDEQYF,TGTGCCAGCAGCTTATTCGCGGGACAGGGCAATGACGAGCAGTACTTC
TRBJ2-7,TRBV9,-,-,CASSVDGVRAYEQYF,TGTGCCAGCAGCGTAGACGGGGTCCGCGCCTACGAGCAGTACTTC
TRBJ2-7,TRBV6-5,-,-,CASSPGPKGVYEQYF,TGTGCCAGCAGTCCCGGGCCCAAAGGGGTCTACGAGCAGTACTTC
TRBJ2-7,TRBV7-3,-,TRBD1,CASSLGQGRTYEQYF,TGTGCCAGCAGCCTGGGACAGGGGAGGACCTACGAGCAGTACTTC
TRBJ2-2,TRBV29-1,-,-,CSVEEGLNTGELFF,TGCAGCGTTGAAGAGGGCCTGAACACCGGGGAGCTGTTTTTT
TRBJ1-4,TRBV7-6,-,-,CASSMYSNEKLFF,TGTGCCAGCAGCATGTACAGCAACGAAAAACTGTTTTTT